The 15 T cell receptor beta chains presented below share a single source sample, sequenced in a study of CD8+ T cells in alopecia areata. Reverse transcribed after extraction, RNA yielded cDNA as the sequencing template. Repertoires were generated with immunoSEQ multiplex PCR, while TCRdb's copy carries only in-frame clones and drops some. The table has 100,000 or so clones, about 60% seen once. Indicated treatment: oral pan-JAK inhibitor, 5-10 mg twice daily. The sample consisted of CD8+ T cells sorted from blood, taken at approximately week 56, from a patient treated with tofacitinib. The origin of the receptors is a human donor with alopecia areata.

This clone was counted a few times. The J gene is TRBJ2-1, the V gene TRBV9, with TRBD2 as a possible D gene (5 bases). The CDR3 runs to 10 residues. CDR1 and CDR2 from the germline V gene are SGDLS and YYNGEE. The ends were cut back, 7 bases at V and 11 bases at J, with 10 bases in the middle. The CDR3 reads CASGGRKQFF. In nucleotides, the CDR3 is TGTGCCAGCGGCGGGCGGAAGCAGTTCTTC. Looking up the rest from reference TRBV9 and TRBJ2-1 gives the full variable domain: DSGVTQTPKHLITATGQRVTLRCSPRSGDLSVYWYQQSLDQGLQFLIQYYNGEERAKGNILERFSAQQFPDLHSELNLSSLELGDSALYFCASGGRKQFFGPGTRLTVL.

This clone was counted only a few times. The rearrangement joins TRBV7-9 to TRBJ1-2; 11 positions agree with TRBD1. The CDR3 is made up of 15 amino acids. Germline V lookup: CDR1 SEHNR, CDR2 FQNEAQ (reference sequence). Trimming cost V 5 bases and J 5 bases; bases outside gene matches: 7. The CDR3 bases are TGTGCCAGCAGCGATGGGACAGGGGGATGGTATGGCTACACCTTC. Its protein product is CASSDGTGGWYGYTF.

The gene calls are TRBV19 and TRBJ2-5; D uncertain. This CDR3 comprises 12 residues. Trimming took off 3 bases at V and 3 bases at J, with 5 bases between the two ends. The germline CDR1 and CDR2 sequences are LNHDA and SQIVND (reference sequence). The CDR3 loop is CASSMTEETQYF. CDR3 sequence (DNA): TGTGCCAGTAGTATGACTGAAGAGACCCAGTACTTC.

J is TRBJ1-2 and V is TRBV12-5; the D is unclear. Per the germline V gene, CDR1 is LGHNT and CDR2 is FRNRAP. V shed 2 bases and J shed 8 bases, with 9 bases lying between them. The CDR3 sequence is 12 residues long. The CDR3 nucleotides read TGTGCTAGTGGTTTGCAACAGAGAGGCTACACCTTC. It codes for CASGLQQRGYTF.

The chain recombines TRBV5-6 with TRBJ2-5; D may be TRBD1 or TRBD2 (5 bases each). The CDR3 loop spans 14 amino acids. V lost 4 bases and J lost 2, with 12 bases in between. CDR1 and CDR2 (germline): SGHDT, YYEEEE. The CDR3 DNA is TGTGCCAGCAGCGTCCGGGACGGACAAGAGACCCAGTACTTC. Translation: CASSVRDGQETQYF. Based on the CDR3 plus reference TRBV5-6 and TRBJ2-5, the full variable domain is DAGVTQSPTHLIKTRGQQVTLRCSPKSGHDTVSWYQQALGQGPQFIFQYYEEEERQRGNFPDRFSGHQFPNYSSELNVNALLLGDSALYLCASSVRDGQETQYFGPGTRLLVL.

V usage is TRBV19 and J usage is TRBJ1-1, with a tentative D call TRBD1 (5 bases). Trimming cost V 6 bases and J 4 bases, with 15 bases left between them. Per germline, CDR1 LNHDA and CDR2 SQIVND (reference sequence). The CDR3 runs to 14 residues. The CDR3 DNA sequence: TGTGCCAGTAGCTTGGGACTCGGGGGCACTGAAGCTTTCTTT. It encodes CASSLGLGGTEAFF.

The chain recombines TRBV29-1 with TRBJ2-5; weak D call: TRBD1 (5 bases). Germline loops: CDR1 SQVTM, CDR2 ANQGSEA. V was cut by 6 bases and J by 2 bases, with 19 bases left in between. The CDR3 consists of 15 residues. CDR3 sequence reads: CSVKKGQGQQETQYF. The DNA of the CDR3 is TGCAGCGTCAAAAAGGGGCAGGGTCAACAAGAGACCCAGTACTTC.

This clone appeared a few times. The CDR3 region has the DNA TGTGCCAGCAGCTCGACTAGCGGGGGGACCACAGATACGCAGTATTTT. Translated: CASSSTSGGTTDTQYF. This rearrangement joins TRBV9 to TRBJ2-3, with TRBD2 matching 13 bases. Germline CDR1 reads SGDLS; CDR2 reads YYNGEE. V trimming: 4 bases; J trimming: 2 bases; junction bases outside the gene matches: 4. The CDR3 has 16 residues.

This CDR3 reads CASSQGLNEQFF. The CDR3 DNA reads as TGTGCCAGTAGCCAGGGACTCAATGAGCAGTTCTTC. This chain links TRBV19 with TRBJ2-1, with a tentative D call TRBD2 (6 bases). V lost 6 bases and J 6 bases, leaving 9 bases between the germline ends. CDR3 length: 12 amino acids. Germline CDR1 and CDR2: LNHDA and SQIVND (reference sequence).

A note on this clone: The same CDR3 also results from other DNA sequences found in this sample. The CDR3 spells CASSLDSHEQFF. CDR3 in DNA: TGTGCCAGCAGCTTAGATTCGCATGAGCAGTTCTTC. V usage is TRBV7-9 and J usage is TRBJ2-1, with D unresolved. Trimming shortened V by 1 base and J by 8 bases, and 6 bases separated the two germline ends. The germline CDR1 and CDR2 sequences are SEHNR and FQNEAQ (reference sequence). The CDR3 has 12 amino acids.

The chain carries TRBV11-2 and TRBJ2-3, with 10 nucleotides matching TRBD1. Germline CDR1 SGHAT, CDR2 FQNNGV. The CDR3 is 15 amino acids. V lost 3 bases, J lost 3 bases, and 3 bases stayed unmatched. The DNA of the CDR3 is TGTGCCAGCAGCTTCTCGGGACAGGGGACAGATACGCAGTATTTT. Amino acids: CASSFSGQGTDTQYF.

The CDR3, as DNA: TGTGCCAGCACCCGAGGATCGGGGCGGGAGCAGTACTTC. Its translation: CASTRGSGREQYF. V usage is TRBV5-6 and J usage is TRBJ2-7, with D perhaps given as TRBD1 or TRBD2 (5 bases each). The CDR3 is 13 residues long. Per germline, CDR1 SGHDT and CDR2 YYEEEE. V lost 6 bases and J lost 7, with 17 bases in between.

The V and J genes are TRBV30 and TRBJ2-3; maybe TRBD2 (6 bases). The CDR3 contains 17 residues. Per the germline V gene, CDR1 is GTSNPN and CDR2 is SVGIG (reference sequence). The V end lost 2 bases, the J end lost 6 bases, and 24 bases lay between the germline ends. CDR3 sequence: CAWSSNFRRASGDTQYF. The CDR3 DNA reads TGTGCCTGGAGTAGCAATTTTCGGCGGGCCAGCGGGGATACGCAGTATTTT.

The J gene is TRBJ2-5, the V gene TRBV7-3; perhaps TRBD2 as D (6 bases). The germline V gene encodes CDR1 SGHTA and CDR2 FQGTGA. The CDR3 loop spans 15 amino acids. Trimming removed 5 bases at V and 2 bases at J, with 15 bases between. The CDR3 loop reads CASSQTGTLQETQYF. For the CDR3, the DNA is TGTGCCAGCAGCCAAACTGGGACTCTACAAGAGACCCAGTACTTC.

This chain connects TRBV6-5 to TRBJ2-3; D unclear. This CDR3 spans 15 amino acids. V was shortened by 2 bases and J by 1 base, with 10 bases between the two germline ends. The germline V gene has CDR1 MNHEY and CDR2 SVGAGI. The CDR3 nucleotides read TGTGCCAGCAGTTACCGCCTTCGGGGCACAGATACGCAGTATTTT. It specifies CASSYRLRGTDTQYF.